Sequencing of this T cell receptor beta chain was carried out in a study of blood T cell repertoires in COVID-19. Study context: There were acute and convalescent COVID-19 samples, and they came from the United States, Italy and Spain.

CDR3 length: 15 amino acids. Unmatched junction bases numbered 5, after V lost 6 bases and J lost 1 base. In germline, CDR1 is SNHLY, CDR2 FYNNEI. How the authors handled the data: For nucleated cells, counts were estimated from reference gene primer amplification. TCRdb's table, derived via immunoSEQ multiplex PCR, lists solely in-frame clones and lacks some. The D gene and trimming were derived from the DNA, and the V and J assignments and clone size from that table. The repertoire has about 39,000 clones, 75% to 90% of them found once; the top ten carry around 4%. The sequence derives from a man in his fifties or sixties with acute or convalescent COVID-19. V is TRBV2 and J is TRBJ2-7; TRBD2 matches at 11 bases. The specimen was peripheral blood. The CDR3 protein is CASRDRLAGSYEQYF. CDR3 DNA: TGTGCCAGCAGGGACCGACTAGCGGGGTCCTACGAGCAGTACTTC.